Shown below are 18 T cell receptor beta chains from a single sample sequenced in a study of blood T cell repertoires in COVID-19 (dated by TCRdb to the early 2020s). Libraries came from the immunoSEQ multiplex PCR assay. Not all clones reach the TCRdb copy of this immuneACCESS table, which keeps in-frame sequences only. Checked studies attribute under half of the gap to unresolved V genes and leave the rest unexplained. The sample has approximately 350,000 clones on record, 88% of them singletons. Of the sample, about 7.3% is held by the ten largest clones. Material for sequencing was peripheral blood. These receptors all stem from a woman in her 70s with COVID-19, enrolled during active disease.

The CDR3 DNA is TGTGCCAGCCACCTTCTGGGACAGGGGGTTTACGAGCAGTACTTC. Translated: CASHLLGQGVYEQYF. This chain uses TRBV6-5 with TRBJ2-7; 11 bases align to TRBD1. From germline, CDR1 is MNHEY and CDR2 SVGAGI. The J segment lost 4 bases and the V segment lost 8 bases, leaving 10 bases of the junction unmatched. The CDR3 covers 15 residues.

This rearrangement joins TRBV10-1 to TRBJ2-1; D perhaps matches TRBD1 (5 bases). This CDR3 has 12 amino acids. Trimming pared 3 bases from V and 9 bases from J, leaving 9 bases between. CDR1 and CDR2 (germline): WNHNN, SYGVQD (reference sequence). CDR3 amino acids: CASSDPGREQFF. Written as DNA, the CDR3 is TGCGCCAGCAGTGACCCAGGGCGTGAGCAGTTCTTC.

A note on this clone: This sequence may be a read error, since a much larger clone differs from it by one base. This sequence joins TRBV2 and TRBJ2-7, with TRBD1 matching over 8 bases. Unmatched junction bases numbered 3, after V lost 3 bases and J lost 2 bases. CDR3 size: 14 residues. Per germline, CDR1 SNHLY and CDR2 FYNNEI. The CDR3 loop is CASSDQGAAYEQYF. DNA of the CDR3: TGTGCCAGCAGTGACCAGGGGGCAGCCTACGAGCAGTACTTC. The full variable domain, its missing parts supplied by reference TRBV2 and TRBJ2-7, is EPEVTQTPSHQVTQMGQEVILRCVPISNHLYFYWYRQILGQKVEFLVSFYNNEISEKSEIFDDQFSVERPDGSNFTLKIRSTKLEDSAMYFCASSDQGAAYEQYFGPGTRLTVT.

Only a few counts were recorded for this clone. The rearrangement joins TRBV7-2 to TRBJ2-3, with TRBD2 matching 12 bases. Germline CDR1 reads SGHTA; CDR2 reads FQGNSA. The ends lost 1 base at V and 4 bases at J; junction bases unmatched: 3. The CDR3 loop spans 16 amino acids. The CDR3 sequence: CASSLETSGSSDTQYF. CDR3 bases: TGTGCCAGCAGCTTAGAGACTAGCGGGAGCTCAGATACGCAGTATTTT.

V usage is TRBV13 and J usage is TRBJ1-2; D is possibly TRBD1 (5 bases). The germline gives CDR1 PRHDT, CDR2 FYEKMQ (reference sequence). The CDR3 spans 17 residues. V was cut by 0 bases and J by 0 bases, with 14 bases left in between. CDR3 in amino acids: CASSLGGQGLSNYGYTF. In nucleotides, the CDR3 is TGTGCCAGCAGCTTAGGAGGCCAGGGTCTATCTAACTATGGCTACACCTTC.

The chain recombines TRBV27 with TRBJ1-4, with D possibly being TRBD1 (5 bases). CDR3 length equals 14 residues. The germline V gene encodes CDR1 MNHEY and CDR2 SMNVEV (reference sequence). Trimming removed 3 bases from V and 7 bases from J, with 12 bases in between. The CDR3 nucleotides are TGTGCCAGCAGTTTGGGGCCCGCCCGTGAAAAACTGTTTTTT. As protein: CASSLGPAREKLFF.

The sample holds one count of this clone. The V and J genes are TRBV4-3 and TRBJ2-7; the D gene is possibly TRBD1 (5 bases). The CDR3 has 16 residues. Trimming removed 0 bases from V and 6 bases from J, with 18 bases in between. Germline loops: CDR1 LGHNA, CDR2 YSLEER. The CDR3 bases are TGCGCCAGCAGCCAAGAGTGGGGCGTAATCGGGTTCGAGCAGTACTTC. Amino acid sequence: CASSQEWGVIGFEQYF.

The V call is TRBV9, the J call TRBJ1-2; 10 bases map to TRBD1. Germline V gene lookup returns CDR1 SGDLS and CDR2 YYNGEE. The CDR3 covers 14 residues. V was pared by 3 bases and J by 3 bases, with 2 bases of the junction left unmatched. CDR3 sequence: CASSEGQGYYGYTF. CDR3 nucleotides: TGTGCCAGCAGCGAGGGACAGGGGTACTATGGCTACACCTTC.

The J gene is TRBJ1-4, the V gene TRBV10-3, with D possibly TRBD1 on 6 matching bases. Germline values: CDR1 ENHRY, CDR2 SYGVKD. CDR3 length: 15 residues. Deletions cut 0 bases from V and 6 bases from J, with 11 bases between. The CDR3 bases are TGTGCCATCAGTGAGTCGATCACAGGGTATGAAAAACTGTTTTTT. It specifies CAISESITGYEKLFF.

This chain uses TRBV6-6 with TRBJ2-3; D gene unclear. Germline V gives CDR1 MNHNY, CDR2 SVGAGI (reference sequence). Trimming left V 4 bases short and J 5 bases short, with 7 bases between. This CDR3 comprises 12 residues. Written as DNA, the CDR3 is TGTGCCAGCAGTTTGGAGAAAGATACGCAGTATTTT. Its protein product is CASSLEKDTQYF.

The chain recombines TRBV5-1 with TRBJ2-6; 7 bases are shared with TRBD1. Unmatched junction bases numbered 8, after V lost 1 base and J lost 4 bases. This CDR3 comprises 17 residues. The germline CDR1 and CDR2 sequences are SGHRS and YFSETQ. The CDR3 bases are TGCGCCAGCAGCTTGAGAGAGGGGGCGTCCGGGGCCAACGTCCTGACTTTC. This sequence encodes CASSLREGASGANVLTF.

The count of this clone is one. V usage is TRBV5-1 and J usage is TRBJ2-2; maybe TRBD1 (5 bases). V gave up 4 bases and J gave up 4 bases, with 14 bases separating them. Germline V gives CDR1 SGHRS, CDR2 YFSETQ. The CDR3 extends over 15 amino acids. CDR3 nucleotides: TGCGCCAGCAGCCTTTCACCCGACAGCACCGGGGAGCTGTTTTTT. Its protein is CASSLSPDSTGELFF.

V and J are TRBV10-3 and TRBJ1-1; TRBD1 matches 12 bases. Germline CDR1 reads ENHRY; CDR2 reads SYGVKD. The CDR3 is made up of 19 amino acids. The ends lost 7 bases at V and 3 bases at J; junction bases unmatched: 18. The chain's CDR3 is CAITEREGQGALRYTEAFF. CDR3 DNA sequence: TGTGCCATCACCGAGCGGGAGGGACAGGGGGCGCTTCGTTACACTGAAGCTTTCTTT.

CDR3 bases: TGTGCCAGCAGCCAAGAATCTCAGATGTGGGAAAAACTGTTTTTT. Protein product: CASSQESQMWEKLFF. The chain links TRBV3-1 (or the pseudogene TRBV3-2) to TRBJ1-4, with D unclear. V dropped 0 bases and J dropped 8 bases, with 13 bases sitting between them. Germline lookup yields CDR1 LGHDT and CDR2 YNNKEL (reference sequence). The CDR3 covers 15 residues.

The chain combines TRBV14 with TRBJ2-3; TRBD2 matches 14 bases. Unmatched junction bases numbered 2, after V lost 6 bases and J lost 3 bases. Germline lookup yields CDR1 SGHDN and CDR2 FVKESK. This CDR3 is built from 15 residues. The CDR3 loop reads CASSRLAGGTDTQYF. The CDR3 DNA reads as TGTGCCAGCAGTCGACTAGCGGGGGGGACAGATACGCAGTATTTT.

The chain has TRBV7-2 and TRBJ1-2, with TRBD1 as a possible D gene (6 bases). The CDR3 totals 14 residues. CDR1 SGHTA and CDR2 FQGNSA come from the germline V gene. V lost 5 bases, J lost 3 bases, and 13 bases lay in between. The CDR3 here is CASSQTGWDYGYTF. CDR3 DNA: TGTGCCAGCAGCCAGACAGGATGGGACTATGGCTACACCTTC.

The rearrangement joins TRBV10-3 to TRBJ1-2; no definite D call. The CDR3 sequence is 12 residues long. Trimming took 3 bases from V and 9 from J, leaving 11 bases between them. The germline gives CDR1 ENHRY, CDR2 SYGVKD. This CDR3 reads CAISEGRDRYTF. The CDR3 region has the DNA TGTGCCATCAGTGAAGGGCGGGATCGCTACACCTTC.

The rearrangement links TRBV7-9 to TRBJ1-4, with D maybe TRBD1 (6 bases). V lost 4 bases and J 6 bases, leaving 15 bases between the germline ends. Looked up from germline, CDR1 is SEHNR and CDR2 is FQNEAQ (reference sequence). The CDR3 runs to 15 residues. As DNA, the CDR3 is TGTGCCAGCAGCTATTGGCAGGGGTTCGATGAAAAACTGTTTTTT. It encodes CASSYWQGFDEKLFF.